Following are 17 T cell receptor beta chains from one sample sequenced in a study of T cells expressing NK-cell markers. TCRdb reworked the 5' RACE reads into one entry per CDR3 protein, no DNA. The sample's table shows about 460,000 distinct CDR3 sequences. Sample: blood T cells: a sorted CD56 or NKG2C T cell subset, CD4+ or CD8+ T cells, or bulk PBMC T cells (not recorded which). Receptor source: a woman aged 50 to 65 in good health.

The J gene is TRBJ2-1, the V gene TRBV20-1; as DNA is missing, the TRBD2 call by TCRdb cannot be tested. The CDR3 spans 15 residues. The germline V gene encodes CDR1 DFQATT and CDR2 SNEGSKA (reference sequence). This chain's CDR3 is CSAETSGRGYNEQFF.

This chain uses TRBV6-5 with TRBJ1-3. From germline, CDR1 is MNHEY and CDR2 SVGAGI. The CDR3 loop spans 16 amino acids. The chain's CDR3 is CASSIQGLSSGNTIYF.

The CDR3: CASSLGAVSTNEKLFF. V gene TRBV5-1 combines with J gene TRBJ1-4. CDR3 length: 16 residues. Looked up from germline, CDR1 is SGHRS and CDR2 is YFSETQ.

The rearrangement links TRBV5-1 to TRBJ2-7; the D call from TCRdb, TRBD2, cannot be confirmed without DNA. The germline V gene encodes CDR1 SGHRS and CDR2 YFSETQ. This CDR3 spans 15 amino acids. The CDR3 sequence is CASSLGSSGAHEQYF.

The chain has TRBV20-1 and TRBJ1-2; TCRdb calls TRBD1, which cannot be checked without DNA. The germline gives CDR1 DFQATT, CDR2 SNEGSKA (reference sequence). The CDR3 contains 14 residues. The chain's CDR3 is CSASPGALGYGYTF.

This chain connects TRBV27 to TRBJ2-6. The CDR3 has 17 residues. Germline V CDR1 and CDR2: MNHEY, SMNVEV (reference sequence). This CDR3 reads CASSLLDGPPGANVLTF.

This sequence joins TRBV3-1 and TRBJ1-6; absent DNA, TCRdb's TRBD1 call cannot be checked. The CDR3 contains 13 residues. CDR1 LGHDT and CDR2 YNNKEL come from the germline V gene (reference sequence). CDR3 residues: CASSPSSNSPLHF.

The gene calls are TRBV25-1 and TRBJ2-1; absent DNA, TCRdb's TRBD2 call cannot be checked. Per the germline V gene, CDR1 is MGHDK and CDR2 is SYGVNS. The CDR3 loop spans 14 amino acids. CDR3 amino acids: CASAPWTSGNEQFF.

V usage is TRBV10-3 and J usage is TRBJ2-7; TCRdb's D call, TRBD1, is unchecked because there is no DNA. The germline gives CDR1 ENHRY, CDR2 SYGVKD. CDR3 length equals 15 residues. The CDR3 here is CAISVGGQSSYEQYF.

The chain carries TRBV7-9 and TRBJ2-7; TCRdb calls TRBD1, which cannot be checked without DNA. There are 13 residues in the CDR3. Germline loops: CDR1 SEHNR, CDR2 FQNEAQ (reference sequence). The CDR3 loop is CASTGQGVSEQYF.

The chain is built from TRBV7-2 and TRBJ1-6; TCRdb calls TRBD1, which cannot be checked without DNA. Germline CDR1 SGHTA, CDR2 FQGNSA. The CDR3 is made up of 17 amino acids. CDR3 sequence reads: CASSSTGTSRNSSPLHF.

The V call is TRBV20-1, the J call TRBJ1-1; the D gene TCRdb calls, TRBD1, cannot be checked with no DNA. The CDR3 spans 14 residues. The germline V gene has CDR1 DFQATT and CDR2 SNEGSKA (reference sequence). CDR3 protein: CSARTGRGGTEAFF.

The V gene is TRBV10-3, the J gene TRBJ1-2. CDR3 size: 15 residues. CDR1 ENHRY and CDR2 SYGVKD come from the germline V gene. The CDR3 loop is CAISESVLYNYGYTF.

The CDR3 loop reads CSVASLAHTEAFF. The J gene is TRBJ1-1, the V gene TRBV29-1. This CDR3 is 13 amino acids long. Per germline, CDR1 SQVTM and CDR2 ANQGSEA.

The J gene is TRBJ1-2, the V gene TRBV12-3 or TRBV12-4. The CDR3 length is 13 residues. The CDR3 spells CASRPLTSGGYTF.

The chain recombines TRBV14 with TRBJ1-4. The CDR3 consists of 17 residues. Per the germline V gene, CDR1 is SGHDN and CDR2 is FVKESK. The CDR3: CASSQGVLGQPHEKLFF. Full variable domain (rest looked up from reference TRBV14 and TRBJ1-4): EAGVTQFPSHSVIEKGQTVTLRCDPISGHDNLYWYRRVMGKEIKFLLHFVKESKQDESGMPNNRFLAERTGGTYSTLKVQPAELEDSGVYFCASSQGVLGQPHEKLFFGSGTQLSVL.

The J gene is TRBJ2-7, the V gene TRBV29-1; TCRdb indicates TRBD1, and absent DNA this call remains unverified. Germline V gene lookup returns CDR1 SQVTM and CDR2 ANQGSEA. This CDR3 is built from 13 residues. CDR3 amino acids: CSVWTGGVSKQYF.